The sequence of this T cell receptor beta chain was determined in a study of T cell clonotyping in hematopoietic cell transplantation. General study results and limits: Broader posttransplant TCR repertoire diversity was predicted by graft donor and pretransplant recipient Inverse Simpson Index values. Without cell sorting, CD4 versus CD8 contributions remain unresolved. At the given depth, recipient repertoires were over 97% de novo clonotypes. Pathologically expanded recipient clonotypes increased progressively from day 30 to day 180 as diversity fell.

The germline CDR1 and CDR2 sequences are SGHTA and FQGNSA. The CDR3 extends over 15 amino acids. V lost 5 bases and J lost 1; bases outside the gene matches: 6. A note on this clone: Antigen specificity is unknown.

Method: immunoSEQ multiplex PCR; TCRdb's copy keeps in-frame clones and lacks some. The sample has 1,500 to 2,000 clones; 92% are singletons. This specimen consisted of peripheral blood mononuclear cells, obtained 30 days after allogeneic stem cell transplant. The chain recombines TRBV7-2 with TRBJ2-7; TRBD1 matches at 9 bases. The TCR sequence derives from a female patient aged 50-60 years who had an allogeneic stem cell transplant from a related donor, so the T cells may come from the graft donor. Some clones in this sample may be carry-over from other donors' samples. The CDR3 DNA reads TGTGCCAGCAGCGTAACCGGGACAGGGTCCTACGAGCAGTACTTC. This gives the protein CASSVTGTGSYEQYF.